The rows below give T cell receptor beta chains drawn from one sample of a study of vaccination and CD4 T cells after COVID-19. What these receptors recognize is not known. TCRdb called the PCR reads again in MiXCR, with one record for every CDR3 protein. The table lists more than 10,000 distinct CDR3 sequences, roughly 66% of them singletons. Sequenced sample: CD4+ T cells from blood, cultured in vitro. The receptor source for this set is a human donor who had recovered from COVID-19. The CDR3 runs from the conserved cysteine through the conserved F or W. A D gene is named only where the DNA matches it firmly. A clone size is listed for some rows: how often the clone was seen (once, few, many), or a class if it is expanded.

d_gene	v_gene	j_gene	abundance	CDR3aa	CDR3nt
TRBD2	TRBV20-1	TRBJ2-7	-	CSGTAGVSYEQYF	TGCAGTGGTACGGCGGGAGTCTCCTACGAGCAGTACTTC
-	TRBV18	TRBJ2-1	few	CASSPSGGVYNEQFF	TGTGCCAGCTCACCTTCGGGGGGCGTCTACAATGAGCAGTTCTTC
-	TRBV28	TRBJ1-2	-	CASSGGGFGDYGYTF	TGTGCCAGCAGTGGGGGCGGGTTCGGGGACTATGGCTACACCTTC
-	TRBV20-1	TRBJ1-2	-	CSAPGPRRPYGYTF	TGCAGTGCCCCTGGGCCGAGGAGACCCTATGGCTACACCTTC
TRBD1	TRBV28	TRBJ1-1	-	CASSPSRRTGWVAEAFF	TGTGCCAGCAGTCCCTCCAGGCGGACAGGTTGGGTCGCTGAAGCTTTCTTT
-	TRBV24-1	TRBJ1-1	large	CATSDPTGNTEAFF	TGTGCCACCAGTGACCCAACAGGGAACACTGAAGCTTTCTTT
-	TRBV6-2/TRBV6-3	TRBJ1-1	-	CASSPPRAEAFF	TGTGCCAGCAGTCCCCCTCGCGCTGAAGCTTTCTTT
TRBD1	TRBV6-2/TRBV6-3	TRBJ1-5	once	CASRLTGASNQPQHF	TGTGCCAGCAGACTGACAGGGGCTAGCAATCAGCCCCAGCATTTT
-	TRBV9	TRBJ2-3	-	CASSANGPGKSNTDTQYF	TGTGCCAGCAGCGCCAATGGCCCCGGGAAAAGTAACACAGATACGCAGTATTTT
TRBD1	TRBV30	TRBJ1-5	-	CAWRRPQGSNQPQHF	TGTGCCTGGAGGCGCCCACAGGGGAGCAATCAGCCCCAGCATTTT
TRBD1	TRBV19	TRBJ1-2	large	CASSSTGAGGYGYTF	TGTGCCAGTAGCTCCACGGGGGCAGGGGGCTATGGCTACACCTTC
TRBD1	TRBV28	TRBJ1-2	few	CAGGRGTGSYGYTF	TGTGCCGGAGGAAGAGGGACAGGAAGCTATGGCTACACCTTC
-	TRBV5-6	TRBJ1-1	medium-sized	CASSLEPGYGTEAFF	TGTGCCAGCAGCTTGGAACCAGGGTACGGCACTGAAGCTTTCTTT
-	TRBV20-1	TRBJ1-2	-	CSAIPRNQGFVGYGYTF	TGCAGTGCTATTCCCCGTAATCAGGGATTTGTGGGCTATGGCTACACCTTC
-	TRBV15	TRBJ1-2	few	CATSSEYRVSYGYTF	TGTGCCACCAGCAGTGAATACAGGGTGAGCTATGGCTACACCTTC
-	TRBV7-2	TRBJ2-7	few	CASSLDLEQYF	TGTGCCAGCAGCTTAGACCTCGAGCAGTACTTC
-	TRBV7-9	TRBJ1-5	once	CASSLFGDNQPQHF	TGTGCCAGCAGCTTATTTGGGGACAATCAGCCCCAGCATTTT
TRBD1	TRBV7-8	TRBJ2-2	-	CASSPEGQATGELFF	TGTGCCAGCAGCCCCGAGGGACAGGCCACCGGGGAGCTGTTTTTT
TRBD2	TRBV20-1	TRBJ2-7	-	CSARAGGLDRPRSPYEQYF	TGCAGTGCTAGAGCGGGAGGCCTAGATCGCCCTAGGTCGCCCTACGAGCAGTACTTC
-	TRBV27	TRBJ1-1	-	CASSLFDLRVGYTEAFF	TGTGCCAGCAGTCTATTCGATCTCAGGGTAGGCTACACTGAAGCTTTCTTT
TRBD1	TRBV7-2	TRBJ1-1	-	CASSFWQGDTEAFF	TGTGCCAGCAGCTTCTGGCAGGGGGACACTGAAGCTTTCTTT
-	TRBV27	TRBJ2-7	-	CASSRDRRPDSEQYF	TGTGCCAGCAGTCGGGACCGGAGGCCGGATAGCGAGCAGTACTTC
TRBD2	TRBV7-9	TRBJ2-3	-	CASREDGPGLPSTDTQYF	TGTGCCAGCAGGGAGGACGGCCCGGGACTACCAAGCACAGATACGCAGTATTTT
-	TRBV12-3/TRBV12-4	TRBJ1-1	-	CASRGGGAETEAFF	TGTGCCAGCAGGGGTGGAGGGGCGGAGACTGAAGCTTTCTTT
-	TRBV20-1	TRBJ1-6	-	CSARDREGRGHSPLHF	TGCAGTGCTAGAGATCGAGAGGGGCGAGGGCATTCACCCCTCCACTTT
-	TRBV7-2	TRBJ1-5	-	CASSPKVYQPQHF	TGTGCCAGCAGCCCCAAGGTCTATCAGCCCCAGCATTTT
-	TRBV5-6	TRBJ2-7	few	CASSKGPPAVGYEQYF	TGTGCCAGCAGCAAGGGACCCCCAGCAGTAGGCTACGAGCAGTACTTC
TRBD1	TRBV20-1	TRBJ2-3	-	CSAVYRGTDTQYF	TGCAGTGCTGTTTACAGGGGAACAGATACGCAGTATTTT
TRBD1	TRBV7-9	TRBJ1-2	-	CASSDRDRQGAF	TGTGCCAGCAGCGACCGGGACAGACAAGGTGCCTTC
-	TRBV20-1	TRBJ1-5	few	CSASLGLTNQPQHF	TGCAGTGCTAGCCTTGGACTGACTAATCAGCCCCAGCATTTT
-	TRBV18	TRBJ1-2	-	CASSPGRTGPNYGYTF	TGTGCCAGCTCGCCCGGGCGAACAGGGCCTAACTATGGCTACACCTTC
TRBD1	TRBV20-1	TRBJ1-1	-	CSARETGGNTEAFF	TGCAGTGCTAGAGAGACAGGGGGCAACACTGAAGCTTTCTTT
TRBD1	TRBV7-9	TRBJ1-5	-	CASSATTGYHSNQPQHF	TGTGCCAGCAGCGCAACGACAGGGTACCATAGCAATCAGCCCCAGCATTTT
-	TRBV9	TRBJ1-6	-	CASSVAGDNSPLHF	TGTGCCAGCAGCGTAGCGGGGGATAATTCACCCCTCCACTTT
-	TRBV20-1	TRBJ1-5	-	CSARDWSGGQPQHF	TGCAGTGCTAGAGATTGGTCGGGGGGTCAGCCCCAGCATTTT
-	TRBV15	TRBJ1-6	few	CATSRDGSSYNSPLHF	TGTGCCACCAGCAGAGACGGCAGCTCCTATAATTCACCCCTCCACTTT
TRBD1	TRBV7-2	TRBJ1-2	-	CASSQRQGRLGGYTF	TGTGCCAGCAGCCAAAGACAGGGCCGGCTGGGTGGCTACACCTTC
TRBD1	TRBV15	TRBJ2-1	few	CATSRGAGTGIYNEQFF	TGTGCCACCAGCAGAGGGGCAGGGACAGGTATTTACAATGAGCAGTTCTTC
TRBD1	TRBV11-3	TRBJ2-3	few	CASSLGQSTDTQYF	TGTGCCAGCAGCTTGGGACAGAGCACAGATACGCAGTATTTT
TRBD1	TRBV12-3/TRBV12-4	TRBJ1-5	large	CASSRQGREPQHF	TGTGCCAGCAGTCGACAGGGGAGAGAGCCCCAGCATTTT
-	TRBV21-1	TRBJ2-3	once	CASTWRAGSGLAGGSGTDTQYF	TGTGCCAGCACTTGGAGGGCAGGGTCTGGACTAGCGGGAGGCAGTGGCACAGATACGCAGTATTTT
-	TRBV24-1	TRBJ2-7	-	CATSARLGDVYEQYF	TGTGCCACCAGTGCCCGGCTCGGGGATGTTTACGAGCAGTACTTC